This TCR beta chain was captured in a study of human T cells and chemical hapten exposure. Overall study context: Readings were taken at 6 days from patch tests that had applied 0.01% DPC to the upper back.

In the source study's methods: With a range of about 20,000 to 690,600, the median per sample was 95,638 TCRs. MiXCR, run by TCRdb on the RACE reads, gives a single entry per CDR3 protein. These V and J calls are TCRdb output, not the study's own analysis. This table has about 120,000 distinct CDR3 sequences, about 14% appearing once. The V gene's germline CDR1 is KGHSH and CDR2 LQKENI. V lost 0 bases and J lost 2, with 7 bases in between. The CDR3 runs to 14 residues. Turning to this clonotype: Its target is not known.

Study results and caveats: DPC sensitization left the count of TCRs above 1 in 1000 unchanged.

Indicated time point: pre-sensitization, week 0. This sample's treatment: therapeutic diphenylcyclopropenone sensitization with weekly scalp DPC. This clonotype was obtained from a woman under 30 with alopecia areata. Some clones in this sample may be carry-over from other donors' samples. The sequences come from whole blood, collected in connection with sensitization to the hapten diphenylcyclopropenone (DPC). The chain joins TRBV18 to TRBJ1-1; D unclear. CDR3: CASSPPPGNTEAFF. The CDR3 DNA reads as TGTGCCAGCTCACCACCTCCGGGCAACACTGAAGCTTTCTTT.